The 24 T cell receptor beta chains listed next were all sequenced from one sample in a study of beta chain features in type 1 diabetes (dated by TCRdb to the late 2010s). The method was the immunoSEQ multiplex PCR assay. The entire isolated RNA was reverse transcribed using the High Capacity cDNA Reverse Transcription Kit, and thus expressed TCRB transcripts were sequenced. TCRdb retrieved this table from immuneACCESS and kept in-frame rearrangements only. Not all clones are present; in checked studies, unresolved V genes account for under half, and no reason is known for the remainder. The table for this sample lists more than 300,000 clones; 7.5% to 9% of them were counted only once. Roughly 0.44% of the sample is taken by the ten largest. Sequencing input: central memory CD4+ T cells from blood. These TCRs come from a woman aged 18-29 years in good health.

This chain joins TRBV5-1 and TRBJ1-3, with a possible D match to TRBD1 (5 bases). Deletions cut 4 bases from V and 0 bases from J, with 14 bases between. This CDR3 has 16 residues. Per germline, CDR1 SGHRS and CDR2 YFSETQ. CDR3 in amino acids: CASSLTSTASGNTIYF. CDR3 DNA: TGCGCCAGCAGCCTTACCTCGACAGCCTCTGGAAACACCATATATTTT.

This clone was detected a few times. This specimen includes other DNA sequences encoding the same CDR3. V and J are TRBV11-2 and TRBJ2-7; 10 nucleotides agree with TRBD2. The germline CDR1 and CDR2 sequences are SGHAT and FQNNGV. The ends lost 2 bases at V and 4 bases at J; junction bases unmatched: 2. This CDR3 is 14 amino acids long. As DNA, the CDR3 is TGTGCCAGCAGCTTACTAGCGGGAGCATACGAGCAGTACTTC. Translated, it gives CASSLLAGAYEQYF. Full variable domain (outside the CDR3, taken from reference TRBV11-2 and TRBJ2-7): EAGVAQSPRYKIIEKRQSVAFWCNPISGHATLYWYQQILGQGPKLLIQFQNNGVVDDSQLPKDRFSAERLKGVDSTLKIQPAKLEDSAVYLCASSLLAGAYEQYFGPGTRLTVT.

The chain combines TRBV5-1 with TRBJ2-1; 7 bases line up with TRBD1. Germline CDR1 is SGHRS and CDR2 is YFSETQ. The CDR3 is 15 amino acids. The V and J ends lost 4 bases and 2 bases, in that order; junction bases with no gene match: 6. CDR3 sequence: CASSVEGQTYNEQFF. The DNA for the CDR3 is TGCGCCAGCAGCGTAGAGGGACAGACCTACAATGAGCAGTTCTTC.

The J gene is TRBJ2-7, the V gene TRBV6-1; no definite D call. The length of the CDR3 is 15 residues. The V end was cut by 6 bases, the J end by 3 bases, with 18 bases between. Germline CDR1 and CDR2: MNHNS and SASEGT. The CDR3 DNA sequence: TGTGCCAGCAGGGCCCCCGGTCTTGTCGTCTACGAGCAGTACTTC. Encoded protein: CASRAPGLVVYEQYF.

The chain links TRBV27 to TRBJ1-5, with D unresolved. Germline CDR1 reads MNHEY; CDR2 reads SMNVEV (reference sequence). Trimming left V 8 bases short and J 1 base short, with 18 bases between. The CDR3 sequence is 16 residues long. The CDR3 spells CASSKWVMGSNQPQHF. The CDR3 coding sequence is TGTGCCAGCTCTAAGTGGGTTATGGGGAGCAATCAGCCCCAGCATTTT.

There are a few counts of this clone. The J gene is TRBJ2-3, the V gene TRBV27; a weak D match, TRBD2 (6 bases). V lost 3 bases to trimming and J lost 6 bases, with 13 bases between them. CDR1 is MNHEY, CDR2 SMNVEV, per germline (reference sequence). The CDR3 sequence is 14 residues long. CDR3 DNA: TGTGCCAGCAGTTTTATCGGGAGAGGTGATACGCAGTATTTT. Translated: CASSFIGRGDTQYF.

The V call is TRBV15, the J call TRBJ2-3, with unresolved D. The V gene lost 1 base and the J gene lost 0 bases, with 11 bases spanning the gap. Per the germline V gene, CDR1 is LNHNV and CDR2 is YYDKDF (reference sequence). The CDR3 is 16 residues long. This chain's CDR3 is CATSRVKAFSTDTQYF. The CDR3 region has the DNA TGTGCCACCAGCAGAGTCAAAGCGTTCAGCACAGATACGCAGTATTTT.

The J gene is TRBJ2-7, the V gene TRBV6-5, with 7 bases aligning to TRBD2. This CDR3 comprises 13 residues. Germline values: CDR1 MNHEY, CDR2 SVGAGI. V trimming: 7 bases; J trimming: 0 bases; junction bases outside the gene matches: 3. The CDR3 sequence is CASTPGGSYEQYF. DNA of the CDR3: TGTGCCAGCACCCCGGGGGGCTCCTACGAGCAGTACTTC.

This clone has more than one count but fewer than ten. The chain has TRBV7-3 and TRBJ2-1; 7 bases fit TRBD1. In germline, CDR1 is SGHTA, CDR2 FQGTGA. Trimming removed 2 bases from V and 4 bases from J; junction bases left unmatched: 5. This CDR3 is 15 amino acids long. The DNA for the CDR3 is TGTGCCAGCAGCTTAGAGGCAGGGGGTTACAATGAGCAGTTCTTC. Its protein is CASSLEAGGYNEQFF.

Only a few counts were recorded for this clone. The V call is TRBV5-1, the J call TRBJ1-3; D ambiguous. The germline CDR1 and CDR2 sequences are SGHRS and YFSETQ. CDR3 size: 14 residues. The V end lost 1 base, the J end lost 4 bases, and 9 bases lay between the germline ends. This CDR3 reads CASSLQMGGNTIYF. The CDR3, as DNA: TGCGCCAGCAGCTTGCAAATGGGAGGAAACACCATATATTTT.

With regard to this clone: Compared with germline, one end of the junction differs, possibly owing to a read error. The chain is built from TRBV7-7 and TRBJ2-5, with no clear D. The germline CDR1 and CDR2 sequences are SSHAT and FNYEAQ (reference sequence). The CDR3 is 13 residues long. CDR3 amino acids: CASSLSRRETQYF. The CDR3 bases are TGTGCTAGCAGCTTATCTAGGCGGGAGACCCAGTACTTC.

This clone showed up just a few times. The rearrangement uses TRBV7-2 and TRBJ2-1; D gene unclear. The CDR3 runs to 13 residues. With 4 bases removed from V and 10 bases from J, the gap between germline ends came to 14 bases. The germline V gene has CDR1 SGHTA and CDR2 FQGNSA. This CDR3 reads CASSSDSQLEQFF. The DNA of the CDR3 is TGTGCCAGCAGCTCCGACTCGCAGTTGGAGCAGTTCTTC.

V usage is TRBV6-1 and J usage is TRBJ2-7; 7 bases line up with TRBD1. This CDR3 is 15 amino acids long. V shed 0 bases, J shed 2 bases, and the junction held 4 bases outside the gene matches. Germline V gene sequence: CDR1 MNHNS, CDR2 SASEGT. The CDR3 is CASSEADRSAYEQYF. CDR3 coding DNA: TGTGCCAGCAGTGAAGCGGACAGGAGCGCCTACGAGCAGTACTTC.

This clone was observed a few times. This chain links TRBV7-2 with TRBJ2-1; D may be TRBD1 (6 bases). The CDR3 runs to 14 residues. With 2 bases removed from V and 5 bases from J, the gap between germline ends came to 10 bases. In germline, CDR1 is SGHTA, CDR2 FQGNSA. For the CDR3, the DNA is TGTGCCAGCAGCTTAAGTGGACAGCACAATGAGCAGTTCTTC. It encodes CASSLSGQHNEQFF.

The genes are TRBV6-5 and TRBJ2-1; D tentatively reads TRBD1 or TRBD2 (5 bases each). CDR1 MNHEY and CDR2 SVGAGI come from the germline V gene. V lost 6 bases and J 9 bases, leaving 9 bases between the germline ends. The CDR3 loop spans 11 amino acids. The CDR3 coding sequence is TGTGCCAGCAGCGAGGGGACTGAGCAGTTCTTC. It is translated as CASSEGTEQFF.

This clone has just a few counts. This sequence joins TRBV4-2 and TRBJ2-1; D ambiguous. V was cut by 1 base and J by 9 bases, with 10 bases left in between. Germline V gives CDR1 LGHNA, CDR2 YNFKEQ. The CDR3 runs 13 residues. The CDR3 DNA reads TGTGCCAGCAGCCAAGTTGATGCAGCTGAGCAGTTCTTC. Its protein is CASSQVDAAEQFF.

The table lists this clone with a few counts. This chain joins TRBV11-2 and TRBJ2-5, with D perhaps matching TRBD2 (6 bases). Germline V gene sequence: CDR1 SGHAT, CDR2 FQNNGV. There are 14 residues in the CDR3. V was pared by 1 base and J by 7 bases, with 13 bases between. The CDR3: CASSLGRDSLTQYF. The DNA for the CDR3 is TGTGCCAGCAGCTTAGGCCGGGACTCCCTGACCCAGTACTTC. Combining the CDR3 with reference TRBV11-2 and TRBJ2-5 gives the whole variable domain EAGVAQSPRYKIIEKRQSVAFWCNPISGHATLYWYQQILGQGPKLLIQFQNNGVVDDSQLPKDRFSAERLKGVDSTLKIQPAKLEDSAVYLCASSLGRDSLTQYFGPGTRLLVL.

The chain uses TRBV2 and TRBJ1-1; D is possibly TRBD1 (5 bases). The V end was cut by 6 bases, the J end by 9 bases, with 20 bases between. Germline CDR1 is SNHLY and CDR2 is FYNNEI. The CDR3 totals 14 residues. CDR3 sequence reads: CASRTTGTSSQAFF. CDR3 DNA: TGTGCCAGCAGGACTACCGGGACTAGTTCGCAAGCTTTCTTT.

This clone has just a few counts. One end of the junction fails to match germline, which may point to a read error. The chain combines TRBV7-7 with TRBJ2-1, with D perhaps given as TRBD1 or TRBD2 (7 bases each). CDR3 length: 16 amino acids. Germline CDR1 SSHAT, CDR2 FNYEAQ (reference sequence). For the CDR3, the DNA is TGTGCTAGCAGCCCCTGGGGAGGGGGCAAAGGAAATGAGCAGTTCTTC. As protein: CASSPWGGGKGNEQFF.

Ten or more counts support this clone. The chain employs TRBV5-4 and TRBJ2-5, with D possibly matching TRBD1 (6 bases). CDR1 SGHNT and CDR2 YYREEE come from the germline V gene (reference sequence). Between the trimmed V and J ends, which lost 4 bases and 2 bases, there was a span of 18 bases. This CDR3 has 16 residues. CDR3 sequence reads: CASSLTTGTRQETQYF. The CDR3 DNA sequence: TGTGCCAGCAGCCTAACGACAGGTACTCGGCAAGAGACCCAGTACTTC.

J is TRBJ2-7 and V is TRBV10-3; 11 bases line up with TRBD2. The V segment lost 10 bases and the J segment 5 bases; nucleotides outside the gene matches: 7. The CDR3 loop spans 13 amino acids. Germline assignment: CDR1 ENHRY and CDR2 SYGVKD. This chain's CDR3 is CATQLAGENEQYF. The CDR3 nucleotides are TGTGCCACGCAACTAGCGGGAGAGAACGAGCAGTACTTC.

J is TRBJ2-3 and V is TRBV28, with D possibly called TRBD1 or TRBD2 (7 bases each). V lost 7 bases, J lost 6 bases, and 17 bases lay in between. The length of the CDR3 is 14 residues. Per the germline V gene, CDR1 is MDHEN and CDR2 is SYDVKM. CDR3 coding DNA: TGTGCCAGCATCAGGGGGGGAGCCGGGGATACGCAGTATTTT. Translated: CASIRGGAGDTQYF.

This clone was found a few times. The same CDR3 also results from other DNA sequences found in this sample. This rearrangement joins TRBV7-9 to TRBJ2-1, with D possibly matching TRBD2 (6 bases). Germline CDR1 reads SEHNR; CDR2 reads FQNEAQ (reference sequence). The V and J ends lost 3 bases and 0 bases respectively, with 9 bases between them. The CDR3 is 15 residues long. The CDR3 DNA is TGTGCCAGCAGCTTCGGGGGAAGCTCCTACAATGAGCAGTTCTTC. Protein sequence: CASSFGGSSYNEQFF.

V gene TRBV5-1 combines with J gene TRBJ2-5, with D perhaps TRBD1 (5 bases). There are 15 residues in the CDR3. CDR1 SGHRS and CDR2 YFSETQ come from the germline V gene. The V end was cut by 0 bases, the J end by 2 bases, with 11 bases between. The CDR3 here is CASSLAVRQQETQYF. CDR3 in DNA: TGCGCCAGCAGCTTGGCGGTGAGACAGCAAGAGACCCAGTACTTC.